Sequencing of this TCR beta chain was carried out in a study of neurological immune-mediated disorders. Study context: The disease course was relapsing-remitting in roughly 31 and secondary progressive in about 9% of the 34 multiple sclerosis patients.

Time point given: longitudinal time-point 2. A total of 2 million PBMCs stored at -80 degrees C provided the unsorted libraries. Per the germline V gene, CDR1 is SGHRS and CDR2 is YFSETQ. CDR3 length: 18 residues. V shed 4 bases and J 0 bases; nucleotides not matched to a gene: 11. This clonotype was observed many times. TCRdb recomputed calls from the 5' RACE reads with MiXCR, one row per CDR3 protein. The table shows about 80,000 distinct CDR3 sequences, with over 4.5% occurring only once. The chain links TRBV5-1 to TRBJ2-1; TRBD2 matches at 9 bases. Material: PBMCs. The clonotype originates from a woman between 55 and 75 years old with multiple sclerosis. The CDR3: CASSQGLAGASSYNEQFF. CDR3 bases: TGCGCCAGCAGCCAGGGACTAGCTGGGGCAAGCTCCTACAATGAGCAGTTCTTC.